Following are 32 T cell receptor beta chains from one sample sequenced in a study of T cell changes during pregnancy in multiple sclerosis. Assay used: immunoSEQ multiplex PCR; TCRdb lists only in-frame clones, some missing. The table includes tens of thousands of clones, about 90% detected once. The sequencing here drew on CD4+ T cells from peripheral blood mononuclear cells, taken after pregnancy. These receptors originate from a female donor in good health, enrolled as a control in a pregnancy study.

A remark on this clone: Compared with germline, one end of the junction differs, possibly owing to a read error. This same CDR3 is encoded by further DNA sequences in the sample. V is TRBV6-1 and J is TRBJ1-5, with 9 positions matching TRBD1. In germline, CDR1 is MNHNS, CDR2 SASEGT. The CDR3 runs 15 residues. CDR3 bases: TGTGCCAGCAGTGTTGGGACAGGGCTCAATCAGCCTCAGCATTTT. This codes for CASSVGTGLNQPQHF.

V usage is TRBV28 and J usage is TRBJ1-6, with D uncertain. Germline-derived CDR1 and CDR2 are MDHEN and SYDVKM. This CDR3 region has 15 residues. V was pared by 2 bases and J by 9 bases, with 14 bases between. CDR3 amino acids: CASSLEARVGSPLHF. The DNA of the CDR3 is TGTGCCAGCAGTTTAGAAGCCCGGGTTGGTTCACCCCTCCACTTT.

The V call is TRBV11-2, the J call TRBJ2-1; tentative D call: TRBD2 (8 bases). The germline CDR1 and CDR2 sequences are SGHAT and FQNNGV. Trimming pared 5 bases from V and 7 bases from J, leaving 18 bases between. The CDR3 spans 15 residues. The CDR3 DNA follows: TGTGCCAGCAGCAAGGGGGCGGGGGGCATTAATGAGCAGTTCTTC. It encodes CASSKGAGGINEQFF. The full variable domain, rest sourced from reference TRBV11-2 and TRBJ2-1, is EAGVAQSPRYKIIEKRQSVAFWCNPISGHATLYWYQQILGQGPKLLIQFQNNGVVDDSQLPKDRFSAERLKGVDSTLKIQPAKLEDSAVYLCASSKGAGGINEQFFGPGTRLTVL.

J is TRBJ1-5 and V is TRBV28; 8 nucleotides align to TRBD1. CDR1 and CDR2 (germline): MDHEN, SYDVKM. After removal of 11 bases from V and 3 bases from J, the junction contained 9 bases not matched to a gene. The CDR3 length is 14 residues. The CDR3 region is CAGTDRANNQPQHF. CDR3 DNA sequence: TGTGCCGGAACGGACAGGGCGAACAATCAGCCCCAGCATTTT.

The V gene is TRBV5-4, the J gene TRBJ2-5; 8 nucleotides line up with TRBD1. Trimming cost V 4 bases and J 1 base; bases outside gene matches: 3. CDR3 length equals 14 residues. Looked up from germline, CDR1 is SGHNT and CDR2 is YYREEE (reference sequence). Here the CDR3 reads CASSPGQGQETQYF. CDR3 DNA sequence: TGTGCCAGCAGCCCCGGACAGGGCCAAGAGACCCAGTACTTC.

V is TRBV15 and J is TRBJ1-6, with D tentatively TRBD1 (5 bases). This CDR3 has 13 residues. V lost 0 bases to trimming and J lost 13 bases, with 10 bases between them. The germline V gene encodes CDR1 LNHNV and CDR2 YYDKDF (reference sequence). The chain's CDR3 is CATSRDFSGPLHF. DNA for the CDR3: TGTGCCACCAGCAGAGATTTCTCAGGGCCCCTCCACTTT.

The chain links TRBV9 to TRBJ2-7; 7 nucleotides line up with TRBD1. Germline V gene sequence: CDR1 SGDLS, CDR2 YYNGEE. The CDR3 consists of 16 residues. J gave up 1 base and V 0 bases, and 7 bases lay outside the gene matches. Here the CDR3 DNA reads TGTGCCAGCAGCGTAGAGGGGACAGCTCTTTCCTACGAGCAGTACTTC. Translating gives CASSVEGTALSYEQYF.

The chain employs TRBV7-2 and TRBJ1-2, with 7 nucleotides matching TRBD1. This CDR3 comprises 14 residues. Trimming took 3 bases from V and 5 from J; bases not matched to a gene: 6. The germline gives CDR1 SGHTA, CDR2 FQGNSA. CDR3 loop: CASSFARGSYGYTF. The CDR3, as DNA: TGTGCCAGCAGCTTCGCCAGGGGGTCTTATGGCTACACCTTC.

This sequence joins TRBV10-2 and TRBJ1-5, with 7 bases aligning to TRBD1. V lost 5 bases to trimming and J lost 7 bases; unmatched junction nucleotides: 11. This CDR3 has 15 amino acids. Germline V CDR1 and CDR2: WSHSY, SAAADI. CDR3 coding DNA: TGCGCCAGCAGTAACAGGGGAGTGTATCACCAGCCCCAGCATTTT. It specifies CASSNRGVYHQPQHF.

The chain is built from TRBV28 and TRBJ2-1; possible D gene TRBD1, 6 bases. The CDR3 has 15 amino acids. Looked up from germline, CDR1 is MDHEN and CDR2 is SYDVKM. V lost 1 base and J lost 8, with 15 bases in between. The CDR3 is CASSLSGVLSDEQFF. DNA of the CDR3: TGTGCCAGCAGTTTATCAGGGGTGCTCAGCGATGAGCAGTTCTTC.

This chain uses TRBV5-4 with TRBJ2-3; maybe TRBD1 (5 bases). V was cut by 3 bases and J by 3 bases, with 14 bases left in between. Looked up from germline, CDR1 is SGHNT and CDR2 is YYREEE (reference sequence). There are 15 residues in the CDR3. This CDR3 reads CASSSSGKGTDTQYF. Here the CDR3 DNA reads TGTGCCAGCAGCTCCTCAGGGAAAGGGACAGATACGCAGTATTTT.

This chain connects TRBV5-1 to TRBJ2-7; 9 bases are a match to TRBD1. In germline, CDR1 is SGHRS, CDR2 YFSETQ. There are 14 residues in the CDR3. V shed 4 bases and J 5 bases; nucleotides not matched to a gene: 7. The CDR3 here is CASSRGQGGDEQYF. The CDR3 DNA is TGCGCCAGCAGCCGGGGACAGGGAGGCGACGAGCAGTACTTC.

In this sample, this clone turned up once. The rearrangement joins TRBV27 to TRBJ1-3; no clear D gene. Deletions cut 4 bases from V and 7 bases from J, with 14 bases between. CDR1 and CDR2 (germline): MNHEY, SMNVEV (reference sequence). The CDR3 is 14 residues long. The CDR3, as DNA: TGTGCCAGCAGTTCGTCCGGGAGGACGAACACCATATATTTT. This codes for CASSSSGRTNTIYF.

V gene TRBV15 combines with J gene TRBJ2-3; TRBD1 matches at 10 bases. J lost 4 bases, V lost 3 bases, and 1 base had no gene match. This CDR3 comprises 14 residues. Per the germline V gene, CDR1 is LNHNV and CDR2 is YYDKDF (reference sequence). The CDR3 DNA reads as TGTGCCACCAGCAGGGGACAGGGGTCAGATACGCAGTATTTT. This gives the protein CATSRGQGSDTQYF.

The chain joins TRBV13 to TRBJ2-7; TRBD1 is a possible D gene (6 bases). V was pared by 5 bases and J by 1 base, with 15 bases between. This CDR3 region has 15 residues. From germline, CDR1 is PRHDT and CDR2 FYEKMQ (reference sequence). This chain's CDR3 is CASSPPTQGSYEQYF. The CDR3 DNA is TGTGCCAGCAGCCCCCCTACACAGGGATCCTACGAGCAGTACTTC.

This sequence joins TRBV5-8 and TRBJ1-2, with D tentatively TRBD1 (6 bases). CDR1 is SGHTS and CDR2 is YDEGEE in the germline V gene. The CDR3 runs to 15 residues. Trimming shortened V by 5 bases and J by 0 bases, and 14 bases separated the two germline ends. CDR3 sequence (DNA): TGTGCCAGCAGGCTGACCGGGACAACTAACTATGGCTACACCTTC. Its protein is CASRLTGTTNYGYTF.

The sample holds one count of this clone. The gene calls are TRBV6-6 and TRBJ2-5; 8 nucleotides agree with TRBD1. CDR3 length: 13 residues. The junction had 5 bases not matched to a gene; V was cut back by 7 bases and J by 4 bases. CDR1 and CDR2 (germline): MNHNY, SVGAGI (reference sequence). This CDR3 is CASTRTGRETQYF. The CDR3 DNA follows: TGTGCCAGCACCCGGACAGGGCGAGAGACCCAGTACTTC.

This chain joins TRBV6-4 and TRBJ2-7; possibly TRBD1 for D (5 bases). Per the germline V gene, CDR1 is MRHNA and CDR2 is SNTAGT. The CDR3 length is 13 residues. Trimming removed 3 bases at V and 5 bases at J, with 11 bases between. The CDR3 sequence is CASSEGVGDEQYF. Here the CDR3 DNA reads TGTGCCAGCAGTGAAGGGGTTGGTGACGAGCAGTACTTC.

This chain joins TRBV4-2 and TRBJ1-2; D is unresolved. This CDR3 is 15 amino acids long. V was trimmed by 4 bases and J by 7 bases, leaving 19 bases between them. From germline, CDR1 is LGHNA and CDR2 YNFKEQ. CDR3 residues: CASSPPGRVLTGYTF. DNA of the CDR3: TGTGCCAGCAGCCCCCCGGGGAGGGTATTAACTGGCTACACCTTC.

V is TRBV7-2 and J is TRBJ2-3; the D gene is possibly TRBD2 (7 bases). This CDR3 region has 14 residues. The V end lost 1 base, the J end lost 4 bases, and 9 bases lay between the germline ends. The germline gives CDR1 SGHTA, CDR2 FQGNSA. In DNA, the CDR3 is TGTGCCAGCAGCTTAGGGGGGGGCCCAGATACGCAGTATTTT. Translation: CASSLGGGPDTQYF.

The gene calls are TRBV18 and TRBJ2-1; 9 bases align to TRBD1. The CDR3 has 17 residues. V was clipped by 1 base and J by 2 bases; unmatched bases: 6. CDR1 KGHSH and CDR2 LQKENI come from the germline V gene. Here the CDR3 reads CASSPQDRGQTYNEQFF. CDR3 DNA sequence: TGTGCCAGCTCACCACAGGACAGGGGTCAGACCTACAATGAGCAGTTCTTC.

This chain links TRBV7-2 with TRBJ1-1, with TRBD1 matching over 8 bases. Trimming at V came to 8 bases and at J to 2 bases, leaving 4 bases not matched to a gene. The CDR3 consists of 13 residues. Germline V gives CDR1 SGHTA, CDR2 FQGNSA. The CDR3 spells CASQGQVNTEAFF. In DNA, the CDR3 is TGTGCCAGCCAGGGACAGGTTAACACTGAAGCTTTCTTT. The full variable domain, completed using reference TRBV7-2 and TRBJ1-1, is GAGVSQSPSNKVTEKGKDVELRCDPISGHTALYWYRQSLGQGLEFLIYFQGNSAPDKSGLPSDRFSAERTGGSVSTLTIQRTQQEDSAVYLCASQGQVNTEAFFGQGTRLTVV.

V usage is TRBV28 and J usage is TRBJ1-1; D is ambiguous. Per the germline V gene, CDR1 is MDHEN and CDR2 is SYDVKM. Deletions cut 2 bases from V and 5 bases from J, with 6 bases between. The CDR3 loop spans 12 amino acids. CDR3 DNA: TGTGCCAGCAGTTTAACTCGGACTGAAGCTTTCTTT. It encodes CASSLTRTEAFF. Full variable domain (missing parts from reference TRBV28 and TRBJ1-1): DVKVTQSSRYLVKRTGEKVFLECVQDMDHENMFWYRQDPGLGLRLIYFSYDVKMKEKGDIPEGYSVSREKKERFSLILESASTNQTSMYLCASSLTRTEAFFGQGTRLTVV.

This clone showed up just once. The V gene is TRBV4-2, the J gene TRBJ2-2; D possibly corresponds to TRBD1 (5 bases). The CDR3 extends over 17 amino acids. Germline loops: CDR1 LGHNA, CDR2 YNFKEQ. Trimming cost V 3 bases and J 0 bases, with 14 bases left between them. The chain's CDR3 is CASSHVPDIANTGELFF. CDR3 sequence (DNA): TGTGCCAGCAGCCATGTCCCGGACATAGCGAACACCGGGGAGCTGTTTTTT.

This clone was seen a single time. The rearrangement joins TRBV6-1 to TRBJ1-6; D gene uncertain. Germline V gives CDR1 MNHNS, CDR2 SASEGT. The CDR3 loop spans 13 amino acids. The V end lost 11 bases, the J end lost 0 bases, and 8 bases lay between the germline ends. The CDR3, as DNA: TGTGCCTCTACGAGCTCCTATAATTCACCCCTCCACTTT. This sequence encodes CASTSSYNSPLHF.

CDR3 DNA sequence: TGTGCCAGCAGCCCCACGACTAATAGGGAGACCCAGTACTTC. This encodes CASSPTTNRETQYF. This chain links TRBV11-3 with TRBJ2-5; D is possibly TRBD2 (5 bases). V was clipped by 5 bases and J by 5 bases, with 15 bases between them. The CDR3 sequence is 14 residues long. Germline CDR1 reads SGHNT; CDR2 reads YENEEA.

The V call is TRBV11-1, the J call TRBJ2-7, with 10 nucleotides matching TRBD2. Germline V gene sequence: CDR1 SGHAT, CDR2 FQDESV (reference sequence). V trimming: 5 bases; J trimming: 0 bases; junction bases outside the gene matches: 4. The length of the CDR3 is 15 residues. CDR3 loop: CASSPLAGVSYEQYF. CDR3 sequence (DNA): TGTGCCAGCAGCCCCCTAGCGGGGGTCTCCTACGAGCAGTACTTC.

The chain couples TRBV12-5 to TRBJ2-2, with D uncertain. V was clipped by 0 bases and J by 6 bases, with 8 bases between them. The germline V gene has CDR1 LGHNT and CDR2 FRNRAP. CDR3 size: 14 residues. This CDR3 is CASGLVPGAGELFF. The CDR3 DNA sequence: TGTGCTAGTGGTTTGGTACCCGGTGCCGGGGAGCTGTTTTTT.

V usage is TRBV6-1 and J usage is TRBJ2-4, with a possible D match to TRBD2 (7 bases). The CDR3 is made up of 14 amino acids. Trimming shortened V by 6 bases and J by 7 bases, and 16 bases separated the two germline ends. In germline, CDR1 is MNHNS, CDR2 SASEGT. This chain's CDR3 is CASSSPRGGNIQYF. The CDR3, as DNA: TGTGCCAGCAGCTCCCCTAGGGGGGGGAACATTCAGTACTTC.

The V call is TRBV5-1, the J call TRBJ1-1; possible D gene TRBD1, 6 bases. CDR1 is SGHRS, CDR2 YFSETQ, per germline. The V gene lost 4 bases and the J gene lost 7 bases, with 14 bases spanning the gap. This CDR3 has 13 residues. The DNA of the CDR3 is TGCGCCAGCAGCCCCAGGGGAGCTCTTGAAGCTTTCTTT. The encoded protein is CASSPRGALEAFF.

This clone has just one count. The V call is TRBV28, the J call TRBJ2-1; TRBD2 agrees at 9 bases. The CDR3 contains 16 residues. The germline gives CDR1 MDHEN, CDR2 SYDVKM. The ends lost 4 bases at V and 4 bases at J; junction bases unmatched: 8. In DNA form, the CDR3 reads TGTGCCAGCAGTTCCAGAAGCGGGGGGAGGTACAATGAGCAGTTCTTC. Protein sequence: CASSSRSGGRYNEQFF.

The V and J genes are TRBV15 and TRBJ1-5, with D perhaps matching TRBD1 (6 bases). The ends were cut back, 0 bases at V and 16 bases at J, with 13 bases in the middle. Germline values: CDR1 LNHNV, CDR2 YYDKDF (reference sequence). This CDR3 contains 12 residues. The CDR3 spells CATSRDWDTSHF. CDR3 nucleotides: TGTGCCACCAGCAGAGATTGGGACACCTCACATTTT. Drawing the rest from reference TRBV15 and TRBJ1-5, the complete variable domain is DAMVIQNPRYQVTQFGKPVTLSCSQTLNHNVMYWYQQKSSQAPKLLFHYYDKDFNNEADTPDNFQSRRPNTSFCFLDIRSPGLGDTAMYLCATSRDWDTSHFGDGTRLSIL.